This T cell receptor beta chain was recorded in a study of blood T cell repertoires in COVID-19 (TCRdb year 2020). With respect to the entire study: The collaborator samples originated in the United States, Italy and Spain and spanned the acute and convalescent phases of COVID-19. HLA class I and class II types, where available, came from metadata supplied by the sample provider rather than from assay-based typing. The dataset comprised deeply sampled blood TCRbeta repertoires from subjects exposed to, actively infected with, or recovered from COVID-19. The sample metadata nearly always contained a de-identified subject ID, COVID-19 status, age in years and sex. A freely available public database, intended as a resource for researchers studying the immune response to SARS-CoV-2, is where the repertoires were released. The prospective study material was composed of cDNA or gDNA derived from T cells, B-cell-depleted T cells, or PBMCs. The samples were drawn from two sources: the first 160 participants of the ongoing ImmuneRACE study, and approximately 1,300 subjects contributed by 6 global collaborators. The study at large found these results: The quantity of clinical and demographic metadata differed by source and by participant and was supplied without curation.

The immunoSEQ Assay, a bias-controlled multiplex PCR, was used to amplify TCRbeta CDR3 regions from genomic DNA. For the original study's pipeline: The number of nucleated cells in each sample was estimated from the amplification of reference gene primers within the assay. To quantify the absolute abundance of each unique TCRbeta CDR3 rearrangement, sequence reads were collapsed and filtered. For each sample, productive Simpson clonality was calculated by taking the square root of Simpson's diversity index across productive rearrangements. TCRdb holds this immuneACCESS table with in-frame rearrangements only. Some clones are missing; in checked studies, unresolved V genes explain under half, and the rest has no known cause. From that table come the V and J calls and clone size; the DNA was used to work out D and trimming. The sample data list 15,000 to 20,000 clones, and about 85% of these were observed just once. Of the sample, approximately 50% falls within the top ten clones.

With regard to this clone: Its antigen is unknown. Base qualities are not at hand, and no much larger clone is one base apart.

The collaborating institutions used their own protocols to collect whole blood in K2EDTA tubes. For TCRbeta analysis, collaborators shipped samples in one of three forms: frozen whole blood, isolated PBMCs, or DNA extracted from either of those sample types. This sequence originates from a human donor in a cohort sampled during active COVID-19. The sequenced sample consisted of peripheral blood.

The nucleotide sequence reads as follows: TGTGCCAGCAGTTCGTCCGGGACACCCGTCTCCTATAATTCACCCCTCCACTTT. The encoded protein is CASSSSGTPVSYNSPLHF. The sequence joins TRBV27 to TRBJ1-6; a tentative D call is TRBD1 (6 bases match). The CDR3 has 18 amino acids, counting the end cysteine and phenylalanine. The CDR3 DNA has 54 bases and is translated from base 1. From the germline V gene (reference sequence), CDR1 is MNHEY and CDR2 is SMNVEV. Cut back by 4 bases and 0 bases, the V and J ends lie 16 bases apart.